The 13 T cell receptor beta chains reported below all come from one sample, sequenced in a study of blood T cell repertoires in COVID-19. This table comes from immunoSEQ multiplex PCR, and its TCRdb copy is limited to in-frame clones, with some not included. Among around 100,000 clones listed, approximately 84% were seen once. Sample: peripheral blood. Receptors originate from a woman aged 55-70 years with acute or convalescent COVID-19.

A single count supports this clone. The chain combines TRBV29-1 with TRBJ1-1; 7 nucleotides agree with TRBD1. In germline, CDR1 is SQVTM, CDR2 ANQGSEA. CDR3 size: 14 residues. The trim removed 7 bases at V and 2 bases at J, leaving 10 bases unmatched. CDR3 in amino acids: CSGTAGTANTEAFF. CDR3 bases: TGCAGCGGTACTGCCGGGACAGCCAACACTGAAGCTTTCTTT.

This clone was seen only once. The chain uses TRBV5-1 and TRBJ2-1; no clear D. The CDR3 runs to 14 residues. V lost 4 bases, J lost 5 bases, and 13 bases lay in between. Germline loops: CDR1 SGHRS, CDR2 YFSETQ. The CDR3 nucleotides are TGCGCCAGCAGCCCATTAATAGAAGACAATGAGCAGTTCTTC. Its protein is CASSPLIEDNEQFF.

This clone has a handful of counts. The chain is built from TRBV27 and TRBJ1-6; no firm D call. CDR1 is MNHEY and CDR2 is SMNVEV in the germline V gene (reference sequence). V dropped 6 bases and J dropped 0 bases, with 9 bases sitting between them. This CDR3 region has 15 residues. DNA for the CDR3: TGTGCCAGCAGGCCACAGAGCTCCTATAATTCACCCCTCCACTTT. Amino acid sequence: CASRPQSSYNSPLHF.

The CDR3 DNA is TGCGCCAGCAGCACAATTACAGGGGAGAACGTAAACACTGAAGCTTTCTTT. This codes for CASSTITGENVNTEAFF. The rearrangement links TRBV5-1 to TRBJ1-1; TRBD1 matches 7 bases. The germline CDR1 and CDR2 sequences are SGHRS and YFSETQ. V shed 4 bases and J 2 bases; nucleotides not matched to a gene: 14. CDR3 size: 17 residues.

V usage is TRBV5-6 and J usage is TRBJ2-2; 7 nucleotides match TRBD2. The CDR3 loop spans 16 amino acids. Germline CDR1 and CDR2: SGHDT and YYEEEE. Trimming removed 3 bases from V and 5 bases from J; junction bases left unmatched: 10. CDR3 nucleotide sequence: TGTGCCAGCAGCTCAGGACTAGTAGCCGGTACCGGGGAGCTGTTTTTT. This sequence encodes CASSSGLVAGTGELFF.

This sequence joins TRBV7-3 and TRBJ2-6, with 11 bases matching TRBD1. The junction had 8 bases not matched to a gene; V was cut back by 7 bases and J by 3 bases. Germline V CDR1 and CDR2: SGHTA, FQGTGA. The CDR3 contains 17 residues. The CDR3 sequence is CASKTAGTGGGANVLTF. The DNA for the CDR3 is TGTGCCAGCAAGACCGCCGGGACAGGGGGTGGGGCCAACGTCCTGACTTTC.

This clone was observed a handful of times. The chain has TRBV5-1 and TRBJ1-1; D is uncertain. Looked up from germline, CDR1 is SGHRS and CDR2 is YFSETQ. CDR3 size: 12 residues. Trimming shortened V by 5 bases and J by 1 base, and 6 bases separated the two germline ends. The CDR3 bases are TGCGCCAGCAGTGAGAGGAACACTGAAGCTTTCTTT. It yields the protein CASSERNTEAFF.

This clone is a singleton in its sample. The CDR3 here is CAWIIAGGQGTQYF. Here the CDR3 DNA reads TGTGCCTGGATAATAGCGGGGGGGCAGGGTACGCAGTATTTT. This chain links TRBV30 with TRBJ2-3, with 11 bases fitting TRBD2. Germline CDR1 is GTSNPN and CDR2 is SVGIG (reference sequence). CDR3 length equals 14 residues. Germline trimming cut 4 bases from V and 8 bases from J; bases unmatched to any gene: 8.

J is TRBJ1-2 and V is TRBV9; no firm D call. The CDR3 has 13 residues. V gave up 0 bases and J gave up 3 bases, with 6 bases separating them. CDR1 and CDR2 from the germline V gene are SGDLS and YYNGEE. CDR3 in DNA: TGTGCCAGCAGCGTAGAATCGGACTATGGCTACACCTTC. Its translation: CASSVESDYGYTF.

This sequence joins TRBV2 and TRBJ2-1; tentatively, D is TRBD1 (6 bases). In germline, CDR1 is SNHLY, CDR2 FYNNEI. This CDR3 spans 16 amino acids. The V end lost 5 bases, the J end lost 2 bases, and 16 bases lay between the germline ends. The CDR3 reads CASSRRGQGPYNEQFF. CDR3 nucleotides: TGTGCCAGCAGTCGACGGGGCCAGGGGCCCTACAATGAGCAGTTCTTC.

The chain joins TRBV10-1 to TRBJ2-1, with D perhaps matching TRBD1 (6 bases). With 2 bases removed from V and 3 bases from J, the gap between germline ends came to 14 bases. The CDR3 has 16 amino acids. Germline V gene lookup returns CDR1 WNHNN and CDR2 SYGVQD (reference sequence). The CDR3 reads CASSERDTGGYNEQFF. CDR3 nucleotide sequence: TGCGCCAGCAGTGAGCGGGACACCGGAGGCTACAATGAGCAGTTCTTC.

This sequence joins TRBV27 and TRBJ1-6; D uncertain. V shed 10 bases and J shed 4 bases, with 14 bases lying between them. Germline V gene sequence: CDR1 MNHEY, CDR2 SMNVEV (reference sequence). This CDR3 is 14 amino acids long. The CDR3 nucleotides read TGTGCCACCGGGTTACGGAGGTATAATTCACCCCTCCACTTT. It codes for CATGLRRYNSPLHF.

The chain carries TRBV4-1 and TRBJ1-2, with TRBD1 matching 10 bases. The CDR3 runs 15 residues. J was trimmed by 5 bases and V by 3 bases; bases with no gene match: 6. Per germline, CDR1 MGHRA and CDR2 YSYEKL. The CDR3 nucleotides read TGCGCCAGCAGCCAGGCCGGGACAGGGGAATATGGCTACACCTTC. Its translation: CASSQAGTGEYGYTF.